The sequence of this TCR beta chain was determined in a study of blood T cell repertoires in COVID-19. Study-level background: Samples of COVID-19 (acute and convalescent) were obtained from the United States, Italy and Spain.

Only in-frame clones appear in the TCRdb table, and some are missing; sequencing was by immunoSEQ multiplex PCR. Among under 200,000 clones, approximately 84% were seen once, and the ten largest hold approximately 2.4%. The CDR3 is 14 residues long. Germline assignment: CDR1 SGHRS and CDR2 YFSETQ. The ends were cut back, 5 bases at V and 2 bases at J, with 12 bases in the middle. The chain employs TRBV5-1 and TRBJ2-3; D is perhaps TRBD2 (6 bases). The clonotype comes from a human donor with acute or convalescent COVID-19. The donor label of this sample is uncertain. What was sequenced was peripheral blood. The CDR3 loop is CASRAGTPTDTQYF. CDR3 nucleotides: TGCGCCAGCAGGGCCGGGACTCCCACAGATACGCAGTATTTT.